Below, 2 T cell receptor beta chains from the same sample are listed, as sequenced in a study of naive and memory T cell subsets. The beta constant-region primer was an equimolar mix of two oligonucleotides covering TRBC1 and TRBC2. One entry per CDR3 protein, called by TCRdb with MiXCR from the UMI-ligation and nested PCR reads. The table lists over 20,000 distinct CDR3 sequences, approximately 10% of them singletons. The source material was central memory CD8+ T cells from blood. The receptors come from a human donor in good health.

The CDR3 here is CASKGLAGKYEQYF. The CDR3 region has the DNA TGTGCCAGCAAAGGACTAGCGGGCAAGTACGAGCAGTACTTC. V is TRBV6-5 and J is TRBJ2-7; 11 bases align to TRBD2. Losses at the gene ends were 7 bases for V and 4 bases for J; bases not matched to a gene: 6. Germline loops: CDR1 MNHEY, CDR2 SVGAGI. This CDR3 comprises 14 residues.

V and J are TRBV5-1 and TRBJ2-5; the D call may be TRBD1 or TRBD2 (5 bases each). Germline V lookup: CDR1 SGHRS, CDR2 YFSETQ. V gave up 2 bases and J gave up 2 bases, with 13 bases separating them. CDR3 size: 15 residues. This chain's CDR3 is CASSFNGARQETQYF. In DNA, the CDR3 is TGCGCCAGCAGCTTTAACGGGGCCAGACAAGAGACCCAGTACTTC.